This T cell receptor beta chain appears in the sequencing data of a study of response to subunit inactivated influenza vaccine. This clonotype appeared many times. Antigen specificity is unknown. Overall study findings and caveats: Authors suggested each seasonal flu vaccination may recruit only limited numbers of new T cells.

The CDR3 is 13 amino acids. V trimming: 5 bases; J trimming: 5 bases; junction bases outside the gene matches: 8. CDR1 and CDR2 from the germline V gene are DFQATT and SNEGSKA (reference sequence). TCRdb fed the RT-PCR reads into MiXCR, producing one record per CDR3 protein. Of 150,000 or so distinct CDR3 sequences listed, around 9.9% were seen once; the top ten hold roughly 12%. The specimen comprised non-naive T cells sorted from PBMCs, sampled about 40 days after vaccination. The rearrangement joins TRBV20-1 to TRBJ2-7; 8 bases are a match to TRBD1. The TCR sequence derives from a man aged 45-65 years who received an inactivated influenza vaccine. The CDR3 DNA sequence: TGCAGTGCTTCTGACGACAGGGGAGACGAGCAGTACTTC. Translated: CSASDDRGDEQYF.